This TCR beta chain is from a study of response to subunit inactivated influenza vaccine. The germline CDR1 and CDR2 sequences are SGHRS and YFSETQ. V dropped 7 bases and J dropped 0 bases, with 14 bases sitting between them. The CDR3 sequence is 14 residues long. A single record per CDR3 protein comes from TCRdb applying MiXCR to the RT-PCR reads. Found here are about 540,000 distinct CDR3 sequences, under 25% of them singletons; the top ten hold approximately 3%. This sample was shared with a second study, whose subject was T cells expressing NK-cell markers. As that report states: cDNA encoding TCR beta was synthesized via 5'RACE template switching incorporating UMIs. Most of the eight sequenced donors were HCMV-seropositive; one was seronegative. Of CD8+ T cells, about 1.0-8% belonged to dominant NKG2C+ clonotypes in five or six donors. Once again these clonotypes came out on top in the CD3+CD56-NKG2C+ fraction of several donors. Whether expanded NKG2C+ T cell clones were HCMV-specific remained unclear.

The source was CD4+ T cells sorted from PBMCs, collected 11 to 12 days after vaccination. The chain couples TRBV5-1 to TRBJ2-7; perhaps TRBD2 as D (5 bases). This clonotype originated in a man aged 50 to 60 who received an inactivated influenza vaccine. The CDR3 nucleotides read TGCGCCAGCCGACCGGACTGGAGCTCCTACGAGCAGTACTTC. Protein: CASRPDWSSYEQYF.